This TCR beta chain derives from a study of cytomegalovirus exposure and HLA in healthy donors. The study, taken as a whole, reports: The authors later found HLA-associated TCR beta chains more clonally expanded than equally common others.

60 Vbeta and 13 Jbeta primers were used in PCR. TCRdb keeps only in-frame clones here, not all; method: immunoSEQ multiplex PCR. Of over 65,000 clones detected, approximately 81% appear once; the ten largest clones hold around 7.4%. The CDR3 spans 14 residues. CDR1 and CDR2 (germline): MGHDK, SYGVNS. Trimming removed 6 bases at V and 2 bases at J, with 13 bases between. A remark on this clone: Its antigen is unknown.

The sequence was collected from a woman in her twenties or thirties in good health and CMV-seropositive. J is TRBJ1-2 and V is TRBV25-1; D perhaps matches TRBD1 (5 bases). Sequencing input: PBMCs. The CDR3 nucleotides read TGTGCCAGCAGCGAAGGGGCAGTCAACTATGGCTACACCTTC. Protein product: CASSEGAVNYGYTF.